The rows below give T cell receptor beta chains drawn from one sample of a study of T cell responses to AZD1222 COVID-19 vaccine. The table came from immunoSEQ multiplex PCR; TCRdb's copy has only in-frame clones and leaves some out. The sample shows 150,000 to 190,000 clones, 75% to 90% of them seen only once. Source: peripheral blood, taken after recovery from COVID-19. The receptors derive from an adult who had recovered from COVID-19. CDR3s include the opening cysteine and the closing phenylalanine or tryptophan. Fields, in order: CDR3 protein, CDR3 DNA, clone size, J gene, D gene, V gene. The D gene is left open where the match is weak. The size of a clone is reported for some rows only, either as once, few or many, or as a class for expanded clones.

CDR3 protein: CASSLFEGTDTQYF; CDR3 DNA: TGTGCCAGCAGCTTATTTGAGGGCACAGATACGCAGTATTTT; clone size: .; J gene: TRBJ2-3; D gene: .; V gene: TRBV7-7
CDR3 protein: CSVGSQGLAGVDQYF; CDR3 DNA: TGCAGCGTTGGATCGCAGGGACTAGCGGGAGTTGATCAGTACTTC; clone size: .; J gene: TRBJ2-7; D gene: TRBD2; V gene: TRBV29-1
CDR3 protein: CASTAPAGLSNYGYTF; CDR3 DNA: TGTGCCAGCACTGCGCCAGCCGGTTTAAGTAACTATGGCTACACCTTC; clone size: .; J gene: TRBJ1-2; D gene: .; V gene: TRBV5-6
CDR3 protein: CAISGGQGTGELFF; CDR3 DNA: TGTGCCATCAGTGGGGGACAGGGGACCGGGGAGCTGTTTTTT; clone size: .; J gene: TRBJ2-2; D gene: TRBD1; V gene: TRBV10-3
CDR3 protein: CASSYSRRIANYGYTF; CDR3 DNA: TGTGCCAGCAGTTACTCGAGAAGGATAGCTAACTATGGCTACACCTTC; clone size: .; J gene: TRBJ1-2; D gene: .; V gene: TRBV6-5
CDR3 protein: CSVDFGGRTF; CDR3 DNA: TGCAGCGTTGATTTTGGTGGCCGTACCTTC; clone size: few; J gene: TRBJ1-2; D gene: .; V gene: TRBV29-1
CDR3 protein: CASSPGQAEHQPQHF; CDR3 DNA: TGTGCCAGCAGCCCGGGACAAGCCGAACATCAGCCCCAGCATTTT; clone size: few; J gene: TRBJ1-5; D gene: .; V gene: TRBV7-8
CDR3 protein: CASSPMGARGGANVLTF; CDR3 DNA: TGTGCCAGCTCACCAATGGGGGCCCGGGGAGGGGCCAACGTCCTGACTTTC; clone size: once; J gene: TRBJ2-6; D gene: .; V gene: TRBV18
CDR3 protein: CASSLRPSGYEQYF; CDR3 DNA: TGTGCCAGCAGCTTACGTCCTAGCGGCTACGAGCAGTACTTC; clone size: .; J gene: TRBJ2-7; D gene: TRBD2; V gene: TRBV7-2
CDR3 protein: CASSPPGLTGELFF; CDR3 DNA: TGTGCCAGCTCACCACCGGGGCTGACCGGGGAGCTGTTTTTT; clone size: .; J gene: TRBJ2-2; D gene: .; V gene: TRBV18
CDR3 protein: CASSPGTGYTF; CDR3 DNA: TGTGCCAGCAGCCCTGGGACAGGCTACACCTTC; clone size: .; J gene: TRBJ1-2; D gene: .; V gene: TRBV7-8
CDR3 protein: CASSIGTGGNQPQHF; CDR3 DNA: TGTGCCAGTAGTATTGGGACAGGGGGCAATCAGCCCCAGCATTTT; clone size: .; J gene: TRBJ1-5; D gene: TRBD1; V gene: TRBV19
CDR3 protein: CAISPGQGGTDTQYF; CDR3 DNA: TGTGCCATCAGCCCCGGACAGGGTGGCACAGATACGCAGTATTTT; clone size: .; J gene: TRBJ2-3; D gene: TRBD1; V gene: TRBV10-3
CDR3 protein: CASSPRTDSYEQYF; CDR3 DNA: TGTGCCAGCAGCCCCCGGACGGACTCCTACGAGCAGTACTTC; clone size: .; J gene: TRBJ2-7; D gene: .; V gene: TRBV9
CDR3 protein: CASSLAVSSVSYGYTF; CDR3 DNA: TGTGCCAGCAGCTTAGCCGTTTCTTCCGTAAGCTATGGCTACACCTTC; clone size: few; J gene: TRBJ1-2; D gene: .; V gene: TRBV7-2
CDR3 protein: CASSPRGLAGNIQYF; CDR3 DNA: TGTGCCAGCAGCCCCAGGGGCCTAGCGGGAAACATTCAGTACTTC; clone size: few; J gene: TRBJ2-4; D gene: TRBD2; V gene: TRBV3-1/TRBV3-2
CDR3 protein: CATQARENTGELFF; CDR3 DNA: TGTGCCACCCAGGCCAGAGAAAACACCGGGGAGCTGTTTTTT; clone size: .; J gene: TRBJ2-2; D gene: .; V gene: TRBV24-1
CDR3 protein: CASSLGTASAVETQYF; CDR3 DNA: TGCGCCAGCAGCTTGGGGACAGCGAGTGCTGTGGAGACCCAGTACTTC; clone size: .; J gene: TRBJ2-5; D gene: .; V gene: TRBV5-1
CDR3 protein: CASSHGQGMNTEAFF; CDR3 DNA: TGTGCCAGCAGCCATGGACAGGGGATGAACACTGAAGCTTTCTTT; clone size: .; J gene: TRBJ1-1; D gene: TRBD1; V gene: TRBV7-8
CDR3 protein: CASSFRGNYEQYF; CDR3 DNA: TGTGCCAGCAGTTTCCGGGGGAACTACGAGCAGTACTTC; clone size: .; J gene: TRBJ2-7; D gene: .; V gene: TRBV12-3/TRBV12-4
CDR3 protein: CASSLEVAGADTQYF; CDR3 DNA: TGCGCCAGCAGCTTGGAGGTAGCGGGAGCAGATACGCAGTATTTT; clone size: .; J gene: TRBJ2-3; D gene: TRBD2; V gene: TRBV5-1
CDR3 protein: CASSSGQLNPLTTDTQYF; CDR3 DNA: TGCGCCAGCAGCTCTGGACAGCTTAATCCACTAACTACAGATACGCAGTATTTT; clone size: .; J gene: TRBJ2-3; D gene: .; V gene: TRBV5-1
CDR3 protein: CATSPRGAYRDYNF; CDR3 DNA: TGTGCCACCAGCCCGCGGGGTGCTTACCGGGACTATAACTTC; clone size: few; J gene: TRBJ2-7; D gene: TRBD2; V gene: TRBV15
CDR3 protein: CASSLAWTQNTEAFF; CDR3 DNA: TGTGCCAGCAGCTTAGCTTGGACACAGAACACTGAAGCTTTCTTT; clone size: once; J gene: TRBJ1-1; D gene: .; V gene: TRBV7-2
CDR3 protein: CASSLSAEGYNEQFF; CDR3 DNA: TGTGCCAGCAGTTTATCAGCGGAAGGCTACAATGAGCAGTTCTTC; clone size: .; J gene: TRBJ2-1; D gene: .; V gene: TRBV27
CDR3 protein: CASSYSAEANQPQHF; CDR3 DNA: TGTGCCAGCAGTTACTCGGCAGAGGCCAATCAGCCCCAGCATTTT; clone size: .; J gene: TRBJ1-5; D gene: .; V gene: TRBV6-5
CDR3 protein: CASTGVSEQYF; CDR3 DNA: TGTGCCAGCACAGGGGTGAGCGAGCAGTACTTC; clone size: .; J gene: TRBJ2-7; D gene: .; V gene: TRBV28
CDR3 protein: CASSQEIRSSYNSPLHF; CDR3 DNA: TGTGCCAGCAGCCAAGAAATCCGGAGCTCCTATAATTCACCCCTCCACTTT; clone size: .; J gene: TRBJ1-6; D gene: .; V gene: TRBV3-1/TRBV3-2
CDR3 protein: CASKRGNYEQYF; CDR3 DNA: TGTGCCAGCAAGAGGGGAAACTACGAGCAGTACTTC; clone size: .; J gene: TRBJ2-7; D gene: .; V gene: TRBV12-3/TRBV12-4
CDR3 protein: CASSEGAGARGYEQYF; CDR3 DNA: TGTGCCAGCAGTGAAGGGGCGGGAGCCAGGGGCTACGAGCAGTACTTC; clone size: .; J gene: TRBJ2-7; D gene: .; V gene: TRBV6-1
CDR3 protein: CASSLGGRGFGYTF; CDR3 DNA: TGTGCCAGCAGCTTAGGAGGCCGGGGGTTTGGCTACACCTTC; clone size: .; J gene: TRBJ1-2; D gene: .; V gene: TRBV7-2
CDR3 protein: CASSLGAGEDGYTF; CDR3 DNA: TGCGCCAGCAGCTTGGGGGCAGGTGAGGATGGCTACACCTTC; clone size: .; J gene: TRBJ1-2; D gene: .; V gene: TRBV5-1
CDR3 protein: CASSPDRGDTEAFF; CDR3 DNA: TGTGCCAGCAGCCCGGACAGGGGGGACACTGAAGCTTTCTTT; clone size: .; J gene: TRBJ1-1; D gene: TRBD1; V gene: TRBV3-1/TRBV3-2
CDR3 protein: CASRRIPQENTEAFF; CDR3 DNA: TGCGCCAGCAGGCGTATACCACAGGAGAACACTGAAGCTTTCTTT; clone size: .; J gene: TRBJ1-1; D gene: .; V gene: TRBV4-1
CDR3 protein: CASSLDRGNSPLHF; CDR3 DNA: TGCGCCAGCAGCCTGGACAGGGGGAATTCACCCCTCCACTTT; clone size: .; J gene: TRBJ1-6; D gene: TRBD1; V gene: TRBV5-1
CDR3 protein: CASSYPGQGNSPLHF; CDR3 DNA: TGTGCCAGCAGTTACCCGGGACAGGGAAATTCACCCCTCCACTTT; clone size: .; J gene: TRBJ1-6; D gene: TRBD1; V gene: TRBV6-6
CDR3 protein: CASSPGQGRSNQPQHF; CDR3 DNA: TGTGCCAGCAGCCCCGGACAGGGGAGGAGCAATCAGCCCCAGCATTTT; clone size: .; J gene: TRBJ1-5; D gene: TRBD1; V gene: TRBV7-6
CDR3 protein: CASSLFGRNEQYF; CDR3 DNA: TGTGCCAGCAGCTTATTTGGGCGGAACGAGCAGTACTTC; clone size: .; J gene: TRBJ2-7; D gene: .; V gene: TRBV7-8
CDR3 protein: CASSNRVNEQYF; CDR3 DNA: TGTGCCAGCAGTAACAGGGTCAACGAGCAGTACTTC; clone size: .; J gene: TRBJ2-7; D gene: .; V gene: TRBV2
CDR3 protein: CASSYRGTGANEKLFF; CDR3 DNA: TGTGCCAGCAGTTACCGGGGCACAGGGGCTAATGAAAAACTGTTTTTT; clone size: .; J gene: TRBJ1-4; D gene: TRBD1; V gene: TRBV6-5
CDR3 protein: CASTESIDSMRNGYTF; CDR3 DNA: TGTGCCAGCACCGAAAGTATTGACAGCATGCGTAATGGCTACACCTTC; clone size: .; J gene: TRBJ1-2; D gene: .; V gene: TRBV5-4
CDR3 protein: CASSSGGSSRTDTQYF; CDR3 DNA: TGCGCCAGCAGCTCCGGCGGGTCTAGTCGCACAGATACGCAGTATTTT; clone size: .; J gene: TRBJ2-3; D gene: .; V gene: TRBV5-1
CDR3 protein: CASTTLTDTQYF; CDR3 DNA: TGTGCCAGCACTACCCTCACAGATACGCAGTATTTT; clone size: .; J gene: TRBJ2-3; D gene: .; V gene: TRBV11-1
CDR3 protein: CASSPYSSGRANEQYF; CDR3 DNA: TGTGCCAGCAGCCCCTATTCTAGCGGGAGGGCCAACGAGCAGTACTTC; clone size: .; J gene: TRBJ2-7; D gene: TRBD2; V gene: TRBV3-1/TRBV3-2
CDR3 protein: CASSSVQEPNTEAFF; CDR3 DNA: TGTGCCAGCAGTTCCGTACAGGAACCGAACACTGAAGCTTTCTTT; clone size: .; J gene: TRBJ1-1; D gene: .; V gene: TRBV28
CDR3 protein: CASSNPAGGNSPLHF; CDR3 DNA: TGTGCCAGCAGCAACCCCGCTGGGGGGAATTCACCCCTCCACTTT; clone size: .; J gene: TRBJ1-6; D gene: .; V gene: TRBV6-5
CDR3 protein: CAISDSGTSRLSFF; CDR3 DNA: TGTGCCATCAGTGACTCTGGGACTTCCCGGTTATCGTTCTTC; clone size: .; J gene: TRBJ2-1; D gene: .; V gene: TRBV10-3
CDR3 protein: CASSSTDRGVQPQHF; CDR3 DNA: TGTGCCAGTAGTTCGACGGACAGGGGGGTTCAGCCCCAGCATTTT; clone size: .; J gene: TRBJ1-5; D gene: TRBD1; V gene: TRBV19
CDR3 protein: CASSSRPYTEAFF; CDR3 DNA: TGTGCCAGCAGTTCCAGACCATACACTGAAGCTTTCTTT; clone size: .; J gene: TRBJ1-1; D gene: .; V gene: TRBV27
CDR3 protein: CASSIEGRETQYF; CDR3 DNA: TGTGCCAGTAGTATAGAGGGACGGGAGACCCAGTACTTC; clone size: .; J gene: TRBJ2-5; D gene: .; V gene: TRBV19
CDR3 protein: CASSFEQGQGGKNIQYF; CDR3 DNA: TGCGCCAGCAGCTTCGAGCAAGGACAGGGAGGCAAAAACATTCAGTACTTC; clone size: .; J gene: TRBJ2-4; D gene: TRBD1; V gene: TRBV5-1